Below, 26 T cell receptor beta chains from the same sample are listed, as sequenced in a study of early T cells in non-severe SARS-CoV-2 infection. TCRdb reanalysed the 5' RACE reads using MiXCR and keeps one entry per CDR3 protein. This table has around 60,000 distinct CDR3 sequences, approximately 10% appearing once. The sequencing here drew on whole blood, taken at baseline. The receptor set was obtained from an adult who was a healthcare worker with PCR-confirmed SARS-CoV-2 infection or an uninfected control (not recorded which).

This clonotype was seen a handful of times. This chain joins TRBV29-1 and TRBJ1-1; no reliable D call. Trimming cost V 7 bases and J 0 bases, with 12 bases left between them. In germline, CDR1 is SQVTM, CDR2 ANQGSEA. The CDR3 length is 13 residues. The CDR3 loop is CSAISGMNTEAFF. The CDR3 DNA reads TGCAGCGCGATCAGCGGTATGAACACTGAAGCTTTCTTT.

This clonotype was observed a few times. This rearrangement joins TRBV2 to TRBJ1-1; D remains unclear. CDR1 is SNHLY and CDR2 is FYNNEI in the germline V gene. V was clipped by 4 bases and J by 2 bases, with 17 bases between them. The CDR3 is made up of 16 amino acids. The CDR3 region has the DNA TGTGCCAGCAGTGTCCTTGGCGCGCTGGTAAACACTGAAGCTTTCTTT. Translation: CASSVLGALVNTEAFF.

The V gene is TRBV7-2, the J gene TRBJ1-1; D not certain. Germline CDR1 SGHTA, CDR2 FQGNSA. This CDR3 contains 14 residues. Trimming removed 1 base from V and 1 base from J, with 7 bases in between. CDR3 DNA sequence: TGTGCCAGCAGCTTAGACAGCCGGAACACTGAAGCTTTCTTT. This sequence encodes CASSLDSRNTEAFF.

The chain couples TRBV7-8 to TRBJ2-7, with D hard to call. V was clipped by 5 bases and J by 0 bases, with 14 bases between them. Germline values: CDR1 SGHVS, CDR2 FQNEAQ. The CDR3 extends over 15 amino acids. The CDR3, as DNA: TGTGCCAGCAGCACCCGACGGGTTGGCTCCTACGAGCAGTACTTC. This translates into CASSTRRVGSYEQYF.

In this sample, this clonotype turned up a few times. The chain has TRBV18 and TRBJ2-7; 9 bases line up with TRBD2. CDR1 KGHSH and CDR2 LQKENI come from the germline V gene. CDR3 size: 14 residues. Trimming at V came to 5 bases and at J to 4 bases, leaving 6 bases not matched to a gene. The CDR3 DNA follows: TGTGCCAGCTCAACGGGACTAGCAGGATACGAGCAGTACTTC. Its translation is CASSTGLAGYEQYF. Full variable domain (outside the CDR3, taken from reference TRBV18 and TRBJ2-7): NAGVMQNPRHLVRRRGQEARLRCSPMKGHSHVYWYRQLPEEGLKFMVYLQKENIIDESGMPKERFSAEFPKEGPSILRIQQVVRGDSAAYFCASSTGLAGYEQYFGPGTRLTVT.

V gene TRBV4-3 combines with J gene TRBJ1-6; D not certain. The germline V gene encodes CDR1 LGHNA and CDR2 YSLEER. V lost 0 bases and J lost 7, with 16 bases in between. This CDR3 region has 17 residues. As DNA, the CDR3 is TGCGCCAGCAGCCAAGATGTAGTGGGTCAGCTAAATTCACCCCTCCACTTT. This sequence encodes CASSQDVVGQLNSPLHF.

The chain combines TRBV4-1 with TRBJ2-5; D unclear. The CDR3 is 13 amino acids. The germline V gene has CDR1 MGHRA and CDR2 YSYEKL. The germline V and J ends were trimmed by 5 bases and 0 bases, with 7 bases remaining between them. The CDR3 loop reads CASSKGYQETQYF. In nucleotides, the CDR3 is TGCGCCAGCAGCAAAGGATACCAAGAGACCCAGTACTTC.

This clonotype has at least ten counts. Here the CDR3 reads CSVEGGSDRTYQETQYF. CDR3 bases: TGCAGCGTTGAAGGGGGTAGTGACCGAACATACCAAGAGACCCAGTACTTC. This sequence joins TRBV29-1 and TRBJ2-5; D remains unclear. In germline, CDR1 is SQVTM, CDR2 ANQGSEA. The CDR3 has 17 residues. The V end lost 1 base, the J end lost 0 bases, and 18 bases lay between the germline ends.

The chain uses TRBV30 and TRBJ1-2, with TRBD1 as a possible D gene (5 bases). V was clipped by 2 bases and J by 2 bases, with 18 bases between them. Per germline, CDR1 GTSNPN and CDR2 SVGIG (reference sequence). The CDR3 consists of 16 residues. The CDR3: CAWSWRAIQENYGYTF. The CDR3 bases are TGTGCCTGGAGTTGGAGGGCCATACAGGAAAACTATGGCTACACCTTC.

V is TRBV10-3 and J is TRBJ2-7, with D maybe TRBD1 (6 bases). Germline V gives CDR1 ENHRY, CDR2 SYGVKD. The V gene lost 7 bases and the J gene lost 5 bases, with 9 bases spanning the gap. The CDR3 is 11 residues long. CDR3 DNA sequence: TGTGCCATCAAGGGGGTCAACGAGCAGTACTTC. Translation gives CAIKGVNEQYF.

Only a few counts were recorded for this clonotype. The rearrangement joins TRBV29-1 to TRBJ2-1; possibly TRBD1 for D (7 bases). Germline V lookup: CDR1 SQVTM, CDR2 ANQGSEA. V was clipped by 0 bases and J by 0 bases, with 15 bases between them. The CDR3 length is 17 residues. This CDR3 reads CSVEDPSEGASYNEQFF. CDR3 coding DNA: TGCAGCGTTGAAGATCCCTCGGAGGGGGCCTCCTACAATGAGCAGTTCTTC.

This chain connects TRBV11-2 to TRBJ2-1; D uncertain. Trimming took off 6 bases at V and 0 bases at J, with 15 bases between the two ends. The CDR3 is made up of 16 amino acids. Germline values: CDR1 SGHAT, CDR2 FQNNGV. CDR3: CASREDQRGSYNEQFF. The CDR3 coding sequence is TGTGCCAGCAGGGAAGACCAACGAGGCTCCTACAATGAGCAGTTCTTC.

This chain joins TRBV6-2 or TRBV6-3 and TRBJ1-1; possibly TRBD1 for D (6 bases). Germline CDR1 reads MNHEY; CDR2 reads SVGEGT. The CDR3 sequence is 15 residues long. The V end lost 6 bases, the J end lost 7 bases, and 21 bases lay between the germline ends. The CDR3 region is CASSYAAAGASEAFF. Here the CDR3 DNA reads TGTGCCAGCAGCTACGCCGCCGCAGGGGCCAGTGAAGCTTTCTTT.

The chain joins TRBV19 to TRBJ1-2; 9 bases fit TRBD1. Looked up from germline, CDR1 is LNHDA and CDR2 is SQIVND (reference sequence). The CDR3 length is 17 residues. J was trimmed by 4 bases and V by 6 bases; bases with no gene match: 15. This chain's CDR3 is CASRKLVPGQGSYGYTF. Written as DNA, the CDR3 is TGTGCCAGTAGAAAACTCGTCCCGGGACAGGGTTCCTATGGCTACACCTTC.

The chain has TRBV5-1 and TRBJ1-1; 8 bases match TRBD1. Germline loops: CDR1 SGHRS, CDR2 YFSETQ. The V gene end was trimmed by 0 bases and the J gene end by 4 bases; junction bases not matched to a gene: 11. CDR3 length: 17 residues. CDR3 in DNA: TGCGCCAGCAGCTTGGAGCCAGGGGGCATCTTTGGCACTGAAGCTTTCTTT. Translated, it gives CASSLEPGGIFGTEAFF.

The sample holds a few counts of this clonotype. J is TRBJ1-1 and V is TRBV7-9; a possible D gene is TRBD1 (5 bases). The germline V gene encodes CDR1 SEHNR and CDR2 FQNEAQ (reference sequence). This CDR3 has 11 amino acids. The V end lost 5 bases, the J end lost 7 bases, and 8 bases lay between the germline ends. CDR3 DNA: TGTGCCAGCAGCCGAGACAGTGAAGCTTTCTTT. Its translation is CASSRDSEAFF.

In its sample, this clonotype was seen many times. The chain combines TRBV9 with TRBJ2-5, with D maybe TRBD1 (6 bases). Between the trimmed V and J ends, which lost 3 bases and 3 bases, there was a span of 6 bases. Germline CDR1 SGDLS, CDR2 YYNGEE. The CDR3 is 12 amino acids. This CDR3 reads CASSEGEETQYF. The CDR3, as DNA: TGTGCCAGCAGCGAGGGGGAAGAGACCCAGTACTTC. The complete variable domain, with remaining parts taken from reference TRBV9 and TRBJ2-5, reads DSGVTQTPKHLITATGQRVTLRCSPRSGDLSVYWYQQSLDQGLQFLIQYYNGEERAKGNILERFSAQQFPDLHSELNLSSLELGDSALYFCASSEGEETQYFGPGTRLLVL.

This clonotype has more than one count but fewer than ten. The V and J genes are TRBV11-2 and TRBJ2-7, with D perhaps TRBD2 (5 bases). Germline lookup yields CDR1 SGHAT and CDR2 FQNNGV. V was trimmed by 4 bases and J by 0 bases, leaving 16 bases between them. The CDR3 totals 16 residues. The CDR3: CASSSASRAGSYEQYF. The CDR3 DNA follows: TGTGCCAGCAGCTCCGCTTCGCGGGCCGGCTCCTACGAGCAGTACTTC.

The chain employs TRBV20-1 and TRBJ1-6, with TRBD1 as a possible D gene (6 bases). The CDR3 sequence is 12 residues long. Germline assignment: CDR1 DFQATT and CDR2 SNEGSKA (reference sequence). The CDR3 reads CGIQGGNSPLHF. The CDR3 DNA reads TGCGGGATACAGGGCGGAAATTCACCCCTCCACTTT.

The rearrangement joins TRBV7-6 to TRBJ2-1, with D possibly TRBD2 on 6 matching bases. Germline V gene sequence: CDR1 SGHVS, CDR2 FNYEAQ. The CDR3 runs 15 residues. The V gene lost 0 bases and the J gene lost 3 bases, with 9 bases spanning the gap. The CDR3 loop is CASSLAGGNYNEQFF. In DNA, the CDR3 is TGTGCCAGCAGCTTAGCGGGGGGTAACTACAATGAGCAGTTCTTC.

V gene TRBV6-5 combines with J gene TRBJ1-1; D possibly corresponds to TRBD1 (6 bases). Trimming removed 5 bases at V and 8 bases at J, with 9 bases between. The CDR3 spans 11 residues. Per germline, CDR1 MNHEY and CDR2 SVGAGI. CDR3 DNA sequence: TGTGCCAGCAGTCAAGACAGGGAAGCTTTCTTT. This sequence encodes CASSQDREAFF.

This clonotype showed up many times. This chain joins TRBV12-3 or TRBV12-4 and TRBJ2-5; TRBD2 matches at 10 bases. J lost 1 base, V lost 6 bases, and 14 bases had no gene match. The CDR3 covers 18 residues. The CDR3 is CASSRGLAANPSQETQYF. Written as DNA, the CDR3 is TGTGCCAGCAGCCGCGGACTAGCGGCTAACCCATCCCAAGAGACCCAGTACTTC.

The chain combines TRBV6-6 with TRBJ1-1; 8 bases are shared with TRBD1. The germline CDR1 and CDR2 sequences are MNHNY and SVGAGI (reference sequence). The V gene end was trimmed by 8 bases and the J gene end by 3 bases; junction bases not matched to a gene: 2. The CDR3 covers 12 residues. The CDR3 loop is CASGTGYTEAFF. CDR3 DNA sequence: TGTGCCAGCGGGACAGGCTACACTGAAGCTTTCTTT.

Comments on this clonotype: A much more abundant neighbour one base away suggests this may be a read error. The V and J genes are TRBV20-1 and TRBJ2-1; 10 bases are a match to TRBD1. Trimming took 6 bases from V and 9 from J; bases not matched to a gene: 14. The CDR3 covers 15 residues. CDR1 DFQATT and CDR2 SNEGSKA come from the germline V gene (reference sequence). The CDR3 region is CSAQAGDRGFCEQFF. For the CDR3, the DNA is TGCAGTGCACAGGCCGGGGACAGGGGATTCTGTGAGCAGTTCTTC.

This clonotype was picked up many times. This rearrangement joins TRBV5-6 to TRBJ2-5; tentatively, D is TRBD1 (7 bases). The germline V gene encodes CDR1 SGHDT and CDR2 YYEEEE. V was pared by 4 bases and J by 5 bases, with 12 bases between. The CDR3 has 13 amino acids. CDR3 residues: CASSPGGRETQYF. CDR3 sequence (DNA): TGTGCCAGCAGCCCAGGGGGGCGGGAGACCCAGTACTTC. The entire variable domain, with the rest obtained from reference TRBV5-6 and TRBJ2-5, is as follows: DAGVTQSPTHLIKTRGQQVTLRCSPKSGHDTVSWYQQALGQGPQFIFQYYEEEERQRGNFPDRFSGHQFPNYSSELNVNALLLGDSALYLCASSPGGRETQYFGPGTRLLVL.

In this sample, this clonotype turned up many times. The CDR3 spells CASSYNSPNTGELFF. The CDR3 DNA sequence: TGTGCCAGCAGTTATAACAGTCCGAACACCGGGGAGCTGTTTTTT. The rearrangement uses TRBV6-2 or TRBV6-3 and TRBJ2-2, with D unclear. V lost 3 bases and J 0 bases, leaving 8 bases between the germline ends. This CDR3 has 15 residues. Germline V gene lookup returns CDR1 MNHEY and CDR2 SVGEGT.